This T cell receptor beta chain emerged from a study of cytomegalovirus exposure and HLA in healthy donors. About this clone: Its target is not known.

CDR3 length equals 14 residues. Germline V gene sequence: CDR1 SGHNT, CDR2 YYREEE (reference sequence). Trimming took off 6 bases at V and 4 bases at J, with 16 bases between the two ends. PCR employed 60 Vbeta and 13 Jbeta primers. Sequencing was performed with immunoSEQ multiplex PCR; in TCRdb, only in-frame clones are kept and a portion is missing. The sample has roughly 160,000 clones, around 79% seen once; the top ten hold more than 2.5%. Study conclusions and caveats: A later analysis found most CMV-associated TCR beta chains apparently HLA-restricted. Later, an analysis found that common viral pathogens appeared to be linked with several of the most significant clusters.

The sequence was collected from a female donor in good health and CMV-seronegative. The chain combines TRBV5-4 with TRBJ2-5; TRBD1 might be the D (6 bases). Source material: PBMCs. The CDR3 DNA follows: TGTGCCAGCACCTGGGGGCCGCAGGGAGAGACCCAGTACTTC. Amino acid sequence: CASTWGPQGETQYF.